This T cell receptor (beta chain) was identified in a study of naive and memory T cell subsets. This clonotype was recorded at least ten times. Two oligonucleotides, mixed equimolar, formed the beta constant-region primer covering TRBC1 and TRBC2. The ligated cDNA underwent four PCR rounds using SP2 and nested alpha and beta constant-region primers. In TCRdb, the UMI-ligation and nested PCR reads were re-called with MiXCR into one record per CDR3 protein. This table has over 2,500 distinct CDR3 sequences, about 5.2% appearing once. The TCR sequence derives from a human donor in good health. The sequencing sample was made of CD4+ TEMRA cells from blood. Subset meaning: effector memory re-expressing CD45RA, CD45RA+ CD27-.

CDR3 loop: CASSLRLGSYEQYF. For the CDR3, the DNA is TGTGCCAGCAGTTTAAGGCTGGGATCCTACGAGCAGTACTTC. The V call is TRBV12-3 or TRBV12-4, the J call TRBJ2-7; the D is unclear. CDR3 length equals 14 residues. V was cut by 2 bases and J by 1 base, with 9 bases left in between.